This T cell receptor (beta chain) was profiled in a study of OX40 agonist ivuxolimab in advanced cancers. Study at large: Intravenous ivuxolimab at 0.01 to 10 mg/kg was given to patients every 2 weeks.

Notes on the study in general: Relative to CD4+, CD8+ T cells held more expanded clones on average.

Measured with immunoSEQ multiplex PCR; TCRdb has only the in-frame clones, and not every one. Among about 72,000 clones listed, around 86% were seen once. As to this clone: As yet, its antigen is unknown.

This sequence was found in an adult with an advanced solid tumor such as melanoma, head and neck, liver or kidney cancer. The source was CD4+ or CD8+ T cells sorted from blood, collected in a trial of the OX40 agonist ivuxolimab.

CDR3 loop: CASSYRGGTEAFF. CDR3 nucleotide sequence: TGTGCCAGCAGTTACAGGGGGGGAACTGAAGCTTTCTTT. The chain combines TRBV6-5 with TRBJ1-1, with TRBD1 as a possible D gene (6 bases). The CDR3 sequence is 13 residues long. The germline V gene encodes CDR1 MNHEY and CDR2 SVGAGI. The V end lost 2 bases, the J end lost 5 bases, and 9 bases lay between the germline ends.